This TCR beta chain was captured in a study of T cells in Graves' hyperthyroidism and ophthalmopathy. Amplified TCR beta CDR3 regions came from RNA transcripts. Using the HTBI primer set, a first-round RT-PCR was run on the TCR CDR3. MiXCR was run by TCRdb on the multiplex PCR reads, yielding one entry per CDR3 protein. This table holds some 350,000 distinct CDR3 sequences, roughly 15% found once. The CDR3 covers 14 residues. V lost 7 bases and J 0 bases, leaving 10 bases between the germline ends. Sample: blood. The rearrangement links TRBV12-3 or TRBV12-4 to TRBJ2-1, with a tentative D call TRBD2 (5 bases). The clonotype comes from a woman in her fifties or sixties with Graves' ophthalmopathy. Here the CDR3 reads CASTERNSYNEQFF. In nucleotides, the CDR3 is TGTGCCAGCACGGAGCGGAACTCCTACAATGAGCAGTTCTTC.